The T cell receptor (beta chain) under discussion was sequenced for a study of response to subunit inactivated influenza vaccine (dated by TCRdb to 2017 to 2018). With respect to the entire study: Deep quantitative T cell receptor repertoire profiling was used in the study to track responses to a trivalent subunit inactivated influenza vaccine.

The junction shows trimming of 1 base on V and 1 base on J, and the gene matches do not reach 3 bases of it. The CDR3 sequence holds 15 residues, the cysteine and phenylalanine included. The entry retains the CDR3 DNA only, 45 bases that are in frame from base 1. The germline V gene provides CDR1 SQVTM and CDR2 ANQGSEA. For this clonotype: Its antigen target is currently unknown. Per-base qualities were not stored, and no clone one base away is much larger.

The paper as a whole reports these results and caveats: The authors suggested that each seasonal influenza vaccination may recruit only a limited number of new T cells.

The library was made by RT-PCR. Sequencer: Illumina HiSeq 2500. TCRdb reprocessed the public reads (quality trimming at Q25 with fastp, clone calling with MiXCR) and kept in-frame beta chains. Under each unique CDR3 protein, matching rows form one entry showing the most common genes and DNA. Within this sample are 560,000 or so distinct CDR3 sequences, with 7.5% to 8.5% of them counted one time only. The ten largest account for approximately 13% of the sample. This sequence originates from a man aged 50 to 69 who received an inactivated influenza vaccine. Donor details come from another sample of the same person, matched by shared clones. The material was PBMCs from blood, obtained roughly 24 months after vaccination. The chain joins TRBV29-1 to TRBJ2-1; TRBD1 lines up with 8 middle nucleotides. The CDR3 protein sequence reads: CSVEGTGISYNEQFF. The nucleotide sequence reads as follows: TGCAGCGTTGAAGGGACAGGGATTTCCTACAATGAGCAGTTCTTC.